What follows describes a single T cell receptor (beta chain). This sample stems from a study of memory CD4+ T cells and cytomegalovirus serostatus. Study-wide background: This sample comes from healthy Belgian adults, about nine CMV seropositive, 24 seronegative.

In the source study's methods: After removing out-of-frame reads, under 2.5 million distinct TCRbeta sequences remained. Sequencing was performed with immunoSEQ multiplex PCR; in TCRdb, only in-frame clones are kept and a portion is missing. V and J calls and clone size are as listed in that table; D and trimming were resolved from the DNA. Of tens of thousands of clones detected, around 76% appear once; the ten largest clones hold 0.5% to 0.65%. The sort gate was single viable CD3+CD4+CD8-CD45RO+ cells for memory CD4+ T cells. CMV serostatus came from serum IgG against pp150, pp28, p38, p52. After thawing, CD4+ T cells were positively selected. Sequencing was carried out using memory CD4+ T cells from blood. The clonotype comes from an adult in good health and CMV-seronegative. Some clones in this sample may be carry-over from other donors' samples.

The CDR3 DNA reads as TGCGCCAGCAGCTTGGTGTCAGGGGCAGGTGGCTACGAGCAGTACTTC. This encodes CASSLVSGAGGYEQYF. This sequence joins TRBV5-1 and TRBJ2-7, with D tentatively TRBD1 (6 bases). V was cut by 0 bases and J by 3 bases, with 16 bases left in between. The CDR3 spans 16 residues. CDR1 is SGHRS, CDR2 YFSETQ, per germline.